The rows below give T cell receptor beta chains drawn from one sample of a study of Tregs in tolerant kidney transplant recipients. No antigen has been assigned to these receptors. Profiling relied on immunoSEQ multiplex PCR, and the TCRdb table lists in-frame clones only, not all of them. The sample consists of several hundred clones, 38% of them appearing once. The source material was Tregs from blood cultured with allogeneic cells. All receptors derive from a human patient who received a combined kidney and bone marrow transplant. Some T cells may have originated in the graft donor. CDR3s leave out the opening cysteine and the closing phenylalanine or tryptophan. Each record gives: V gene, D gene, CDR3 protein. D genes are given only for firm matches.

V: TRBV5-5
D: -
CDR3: ASSSRRVEQF

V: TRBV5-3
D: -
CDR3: ASSLWDEQY

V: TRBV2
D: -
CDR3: ASRLTAMNTEAF

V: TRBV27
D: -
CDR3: ASSVGLHGYT

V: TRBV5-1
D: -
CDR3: ASSLGQRDEKLF

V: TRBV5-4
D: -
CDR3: ASSLAGGGRNGYT

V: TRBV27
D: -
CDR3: AADTQGESTEAF

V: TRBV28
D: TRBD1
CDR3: ASTDRGHSYGYT

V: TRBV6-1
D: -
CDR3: ASSEIRGGVYEQY

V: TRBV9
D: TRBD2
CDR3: ASSMGLAGDSYEQY

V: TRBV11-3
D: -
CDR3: ASTYPLTGSYNEQF

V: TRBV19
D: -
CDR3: ASSISRVGVPGANVLT

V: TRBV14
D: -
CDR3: ASSQPPPGETQY

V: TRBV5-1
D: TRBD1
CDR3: ASWAGGAETQY

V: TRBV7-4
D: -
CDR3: ASSLSSGPYGYT

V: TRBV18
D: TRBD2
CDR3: ASSPGGRASYEQY

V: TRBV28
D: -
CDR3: ASSPLRTSFPYYEQY

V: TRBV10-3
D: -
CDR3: AVSRGTEAF

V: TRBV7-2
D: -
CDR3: ASSYLVSEQY

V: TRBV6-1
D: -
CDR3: ASSGGLQPQH

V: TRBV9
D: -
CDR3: ASSLAGVYYGYT

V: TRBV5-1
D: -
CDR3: ASSLPPGLRTGELF

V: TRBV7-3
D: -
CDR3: ASSLAGNTDTQY

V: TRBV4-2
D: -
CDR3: ASSLWDEQY

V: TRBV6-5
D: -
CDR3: ASKKRAQDYEQY

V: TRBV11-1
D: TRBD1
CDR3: ASSRQGLFGYT

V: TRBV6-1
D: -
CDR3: ASSEHRAYGYT

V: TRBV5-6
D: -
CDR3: ASSELWGTNEKLF

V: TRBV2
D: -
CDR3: ASHPWTNEKLF

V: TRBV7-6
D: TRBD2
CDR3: ASILSLTSGGASNTGELF

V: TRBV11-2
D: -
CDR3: ASSLAGVYYGYT

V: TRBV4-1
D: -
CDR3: ASSQAGAERTEAF

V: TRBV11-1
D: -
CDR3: ASSLDSRGLSGANVLT

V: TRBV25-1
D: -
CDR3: ASSPPADTQY

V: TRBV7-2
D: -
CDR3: ASREGPEEVGYT

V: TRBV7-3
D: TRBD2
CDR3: ASARLAGPDEQF

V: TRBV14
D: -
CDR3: ASSLQYSYEQY

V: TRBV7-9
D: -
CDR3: ASSLSSGPYGYT

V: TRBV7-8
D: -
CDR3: ASSLVISGELF

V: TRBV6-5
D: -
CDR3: ASSRGTTNTGELF

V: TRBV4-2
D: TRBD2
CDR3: ASSLIFGGASKNIQY

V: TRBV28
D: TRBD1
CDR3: ASSPPTGNTETQY

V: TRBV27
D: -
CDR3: ASRWVRGGTQH

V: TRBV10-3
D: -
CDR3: AISESRGGLRHTDTQY

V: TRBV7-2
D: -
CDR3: ASSIIGRDDKSRANVLT

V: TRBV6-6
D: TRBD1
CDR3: ASSPTDRENTEAF

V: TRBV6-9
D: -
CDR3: ASSYRDRSNVLT

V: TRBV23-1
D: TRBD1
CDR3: AICLRADYGDRAETQY

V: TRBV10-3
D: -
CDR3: ASSYRDRSNVLT

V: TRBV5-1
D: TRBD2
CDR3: ASRTSGGAPGELF

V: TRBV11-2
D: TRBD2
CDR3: ASSLAGGSTGELF

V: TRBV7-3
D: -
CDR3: ASTYPLTGSYNEQF

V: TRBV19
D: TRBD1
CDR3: ASSPQTGGWEGTQY

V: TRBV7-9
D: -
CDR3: ASSSRRVEQF

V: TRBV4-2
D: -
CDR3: ASSQGWTDYNEQF

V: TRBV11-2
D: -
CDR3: ASSQLHSASDRNEQF

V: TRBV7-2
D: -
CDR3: ASSLDRGGSPLNSPLH